Following are 27 T cell receptor beta chains from one sample sequenced in a study of T cell responses to AZD1222 COVID-19 vaccine. Profiling relied on immunoSEQ multiplex PCR, and the TCRdb table lists in-frame clones only, not all of them. The sample lists roughly 120,000 clones; roughly 90% were seen once. The sample consisted of peripheral blood, taken on day 0 of AZD1222 vaccination. These receptors all come from an adult in good health.

The genes are TRBV9 and TRBJ2-7, with 7 bases matching TRBD1. The CDR3 runs 15 residues. The germline CDR1 and CDR2 sequences are SGDLS and YYNGEE. Germline trimming cut 3 bases from V and 4 bases from J; bases unmatched to any gene: 10. This CDR3 reads CASSEGAGGTYEQYF. The DNA of the CDR3 is TGTGCCAGCAGCGAGGGGGCAGGGGGAACTTACGAGCAGTACTTC.

This clone was found a few times. The rearrangement joins TRBV25-1 to TRBJ2-3; D ambiguous. Germline lookup yields CDR1 MGHDK and CDR2 SYGVNS. The CDR3 is 12 amino acids. V lost 4 bases, J lost 5 bases, and 7 bases lay in between. This chain's CDR3 is CASSARGDTQYF. The CDR3 DNA follows: TGTGCCAGCAGTGCCCGAGGAGATACGCAGTATTTT. The variable domain in full, with the rest retrieved from reference TRBV25-1 and TRBJ2-3, is EADIYQTPRYLVIGTGKKITLECSQTMGHDKMYWYQQDPGMELHLIHYSYGVNSTEKGDLSSESTVSRIRTEHFPLTLESARPSHTSQYLCASSARGDTQYFGPGTRLTVL.

J is TRBJ2-1 and V is TRBV5-1, with D perhaps TRBD2 (5 bases). V was cut by 2 bases and J by 6 bases, with 15 bases left in between. CDR3 length: 15 amino acids. Germline CDR1 and CDR2: SGHRS and YFSETQ. The CDR3 region is CASSFSAVVGNEQFF. CDR3 nucleotide sequence: TGCGCCAGCAGCTTCTCAGCGGTAGTTGGCAATGAGCAGTTCTTC.

This clone was found a few times. This chain links TRBV28 with TRBJ2-5; TRBD2 aligns across 14 bases. Germline V lookup: CDR1 MDHEN, CDR2 SYDVKM. V lost 6 bases, J lost 6 bases, and 12 bases stayed unmatched. The CDR3 loop spans 17 amino acids. CDR3 bases: TGTGCCAGCAGCTGGGGAAAGGGGACTAGCGGGAGTAAGACCCAGTACTTC. This gives the protein CASSWGKGTSGSKTQYF.

This rearrangement joins TRBV18 to TRBJ2-7, with unresolved D. This CDR3 has 14 amino acids. The germline gives CDR1 KGHSH, CDR2 LQKENI. The germline V and J ends were trimmed by 0 bases and 1 base, with 7 bases remaining between them. The CDR3 DNA sequence: TGTGCCAGCTCACCACCCTCTGGGTCCTACGAGCAGTACTTC. It specifies CASSPPSGSYEQYF.

This chain joins TRBV11-2 and TRBJ2-5; 8 bases line up with TRBD1. CDR1 is SGHAT and CDR2 is FQNNGV in the germline V gene. The CDR3 has 15 residues. Unmatched junction bases numbered 10, after V lost 5 bases and J lost 5 bases. The CDR3 DNA is TGTGCCAGCAGCGCCGAGACAGGGGTGGGGGAGACCCAGTACTTC. Protein: CASSAETGVGETQYF.

This clone has just one count. The CDR3 reads CASSQGPGVTGELFF. The CDR3 DNA follows: TGCGCCAGCAGCCAAGGACCGGGGGTCACCGGGGAGCTGTTTTTT. The rearrangement links TRBV4-1 to TRBJ2-2; D is possibly TRBD2 (6 bases). With 1 base removed from V and 4 bases from J, the gap between germline ends came to 10 bases. The germline V gene has CDR1 MGHRA and CDR2 YSYEKL. CDR3 length: 15 residues.

This clone was recorded only once. V is TRBV24-1 and J is TRBJ1-2; D gene uncertain. Germline values: CDR1 KGHDR, CDR2 SFDVKD. Trimming cost V 3 bases and J 0 bases, with 7 bases left between them. There are 14 residues in the CDR3. The CDR3 DNA reads TGTGCCACCAGTGATGCCAGAGCTAACTATGGCTACACCTTC. This sequence encodes CATSDARANYGYTF.

As DNA, the CDR3 is TGTGCCAGCAGTTTGGACGGGCAAGAGACCCAGTACTTC. Its translation: CASSLDGQETQYF. The genes are TRBV28 and TRBJ2-5; D not resolved. Deletions cut 3 bases from V and 2 bases from J, with 7 bases between. Germline V gene sequence: CDR1 MDHEN, CDR2 SYDVKM. This CDR3 is 13 amino acids long.

V and J are TRBV28 and TRBJ2-5; possibly TRBD2 for D (5 bases). The CDR3 consists of 13 residues. Germline lookup yields CDR1 MDHEN and CDR2 SYDVKM. The V end lost 7 bases, the J end lost 5 bases, and 14 bases lay between the germline ends. The CDR3 reads CASTNRGRETQYF. As DNA, the CDR3 is TGTGCCAGCACTAACCGGGGTCGGGAGACCCAGTACTTC.

V is TRBV19 and J is TRBJ2-3, with 9 positions matching TRBD2. CDR3 length: 16 amino acids. Germline lookup yields CDR1 LNHDA and CDR2 SQIVND (reference sequence). With V trimmed by 4 bases and J by 3 bases, 8 bases remained unmatched. Here the CDR3 reads CASSNLGGGATDTQYF. CDR3 sequence (DNA): TGTGCCAGTAGTAATCTAGGCGGGGGGGCAACAGATACGCAGTATTTT.

CDR3 residues: CASSGEIQETQYF. CDR3 bases: TGTGCCAGCAGTGGAGAGATACAAGAGACCCAGTACTTC. This chain uses TRBV25-1 with TRBJ2-5; no clear D gene. Germline CDR1 reads MGHDK; CDR2 reads SYGVNS. This CDR3 contains 13 residues. Trimming cost V 4 bases and J 2 bases, with 8 bases left between them.

CDR3 in DNA: TGTGCCAGCAGTTCCCCGGGACAGGGGAATTCACCCCTCCACTTT. Residues: CASSSPGQGNSPLHF. This rearrangement joins TRBV6-2 or TRBV6-3 to TRBJ1-6; 10 positions agree with TRBD1. V lost 4 bases, J lost 7 bases, and 4 bases stayed unmatched. Germline loops: CDR1 MNHEY, CDR2 SVGEGT. The CDR3 length is 15 residues.

The rearrangement uses TRBV14 and TRBJ2-6; 7 bases are a match to TRBD1. Trimming cost V 0 bases and J 0 bases; bases outside gene matches: 11. The CDR3 is 20 amino acids. In germline, CDR1 is SGHDN, CDR2 FVKESK. The CDR3 bases are TGTGCCAGCAGCCAAGATCGGGCGACAGGGCTAAGCTCTGGGGCCAACGTCCTGACTTTC. Residues: CASSQDRATGLSSGANVLTF.

CDR3 sequence: CASSLVLTDTQYF. In DNA form, the CDR3 reads TGTGCCAGCAGCTTAGTCCTCACAGATACGCAGTATTTT. The rearrangement links TRBV7-2 to TRBJ2-3; D remains ambiguous. This CDR3 comprises 13 residues. Trimming removed 1 base from V and 2 bases from J, with 4 bases in between. Germline lookup yields CDR1 SGHTA and CDR2 FQGNSA.

The rearrangement links TRBV2 to TRBJ1-4, with D perhaps matching TRBD1 (5 bases). Trimming left V 7 bases short and J 7 bases short, with 16 bases between. CDR3 length: 14 residues. Germline-derived CDR1 and CDR2 are SNHLY and FYNNEI. CDR3 sequence (DNA): TGTGCCAGCATGCGCGGGGCCCAGGGTGAAAAACTGTTTTTT. Protein sequence: CASMRGAQGEKLFF.

The chain links TRBV10-1 to TRBJ2-5; 8 nucleotides match TRBD2. The CDR3 loop spans 14 amino acids. CDR1 and CDR2 (germline): WNHNN, SYGVQD (reference sequence). V was pared by 4 bases and J by 5 bases, with 6 bases of the junction left unmatched. DNA for the CDR3: TGCGCCAGCAGTGTAGCGGGGACGGGGGAGACCCAGTACTTC. Amino acid sequence: CASSVAGTGETQYF.

This clone was counted ten times or more. V gene TRBV15 combines with J gene TRBJ2-5; weak D call: TRBD2 (6 bases). Trimming left V 5 bases short and J 4 bases short, with 17 bases between. CDR1 and CDR2 from the germline V gene are LNHNV and YYDKDF (reference sequence). The CDR3 sequence is 15 residues long. CDR3 nucleotide sequence: TGTGCCACCAGCGCCCAGTGGGGAGGCCGAGAGACCCAGTACTTC. Encoded protein: CATSAQWGGRETQYF.

The chain has TRBV27 and TRBJ2-7; TRBD1 is a possible D gene (5 bases). This CDR3 contains 13 residues. The germline V and J ends were trimmed by 7 bases and 3 bases, with 13 bases remaining between them. From germline, CDR1 is MNHEY and CDR2 SMNVEV (reference sequence). For the CDR3, the DNA is TGTGCCAGCACCAGCGCAGGGTTCTACGAGCAGTACTTC. It is translated as CASTSAGFYEQYF.

This clone was detected only a few times. The rearrangement links TRBV14 to TRBJ2-5; 8 bases match TRBD2. CDR3 size: 14 residues. CDR1 and CDR2 (germline): SGHDN, FVKESK. V was pared by 4 bases and J by 5 bases, with 6 bases of the junction left unmatched. CDR3 bases: TGTGCCAGCAGCCCGGTCGGGGGGGATGAGACCCAGTACTTC. This gives the protein CASSPVGGDETQYF.

This chain connects TRBV10-2 to TRBJ1-6, with 9 bases identical to TRBD1. Germline CDR1 WSHSY, CDR2 SAAADI. After removal of 4 bases from V and 7 bases from J, the junction contained 2 bases not matched to a gene. The CDR3 contains 14 residues. The CDR3 bases are TGCGCCAGCAGTGCTGACAGGGGGAATTCACCCCTCCACTTT. Translation gives CASSADRGNSPLHF.

This CDR3 reads CASSPGQLQETQYF. CDR3 DNA: TGTGCCAGCAGCCCGGGACAGCTACAAGAGACCCAGTACTTC. The chain uses TRBV7-2 and TRBJ2-5; 7 nucleotides line up with TRBD1. The CDR3 sequence is 14 residues long. Germline V gene lookup returns CDR1 SGHTA and CDR2 FQGNSA. J was trimmed by 2 bases and V by 5 bases; bases with no gene match: 5.

V is TRBV5-8 and J is TRBJ2-6; 10 nucleotides line up with TRBD1. Germline V gene data show CDR1 as SGHTS and CDR2 as YDEGEE. The junction had 7 bases not matched to a gene; V was cut back by 2 bases and J by 11 bases. The CDR3 spans 15 residues. The CDR3 DNA is TGTGCCAGCAGCTTAGGGACAGGGGAAATAGACGTCCTGACTTTC. Translation: CASSLGTGEIDVLTF. Filled out from reference TRBV5-8 and TRBJ2-6, the complete variable domain reads EAGVTQSPTHLIKTRGQQATLRCSPISGHTSVYWYQQALGLGLQFLLWYDEGEERNRGNFPPRFSGRQFPNYSSELNVNALELEDSALYLCASSLGTGEIDVLTFGAGSRLTVL.

J is TRBJ2-5 and V is TRBV2; D tentatively fits TRBD1 or TRBD2 (5 bases each). V was shortened by 7 bases and J by 3 bases, with 15 bases between the two germline ends. The CDR3 has 14 residues. The germline CDR1 and CDR2 sequences are SNHLY and FYNNEI. The CDR3 spells CASTRAGQKETQYF. The CDR3 DNA is TGTGCCAGCACCAGGGCGGGCCAGAAAGAGACCCAGTACTTC.

The rearrangement links TRBV7-6 to TRBJ1-6, with D unclear. The CDR3 spans 15 residues. Trimming left V 4 bases short and J 2 bases short, with 9 bases between. Germline CDR1 is SGHVS and CDR2 is FNYEAQ. CDR3: CASSSSPAYNSPLHF. CDR3 coding DNA: TGTGCCAGCAGCTCCAGCCCCGCCTATAATTCACCCCTCCACTTT.

V gene TRBV11-3 combines with J gene TRBJ1-1; D remains ambiguous. The V and J ends lost 4 bases and 4 bases respectively, with 10 bases between them. Germline V gene sequence: CDR1 SGHNT, CDR2 YENEEA. The CDR3 consists of 13 residues. The CDR3 here is CASSSRGGTEAFF. CDR3 DNA: TGTGCCAGCAGCTCCCGGGGAGGCACTGAAGCTTTCTTT.

This clone was seen more than once but under ten times. The chain employs TRBV28 and TRBJ1-3; 9 bases align to TRBD1. The CDR3 is 17 residues long. The germline gives CDR1 MDHEN, CDR2 SYDVKM. Trimming cost V 7 bases and J 6 bases; bases outside gene matches: 16. The CDR3 here is CASTGGQGPVGANTIYF. The DNA of the CDR3 is TGTGCCAGCACGGGGGGACAGGGACCAGTGGGGGCAAACACCATATATTTT.